This TCR beta chain was documented in a study of blood T cell repertoires in COVID-19. Assay used: immunoSEQ multiplex PCR; TCRdb lists only in-frame clones, some missing. The sample lists about 300,000 clones, around 88% occurring once. The CDR3 totals 14 residues. Trimming cost V 0 bases and J 2 bases, with 8 bases left between them. In germline, CDR1 is LGHDT, CDR2 YNNKEL (reference sequence). The J gene is TRBJ2-7, the V gene TRBV3-1 (or the pseudogene TRBV3-2); D remains ambiguous. The clonotype originates from a woman in her twenties or thirties who had recovered from COVID-19. Sequenced sample: peripheral blood. In DNA form, the CDR3 reads TGTGCCAGCAGCCAAGAATGGAGTCCCTACGAGCAGTACTTC. Protein: CASSQEWSPYEQYF.